These 12 T cell receptor beta chains were all obtained from the same sample, sequenced in a study of tumor-infiltrating lymphocytes in primary liver carcinoma. Extraction of RNA together with DNA used about 18-30 mg of unsorted bulk tissue. A constant-region primer served to make TCR beta cDNA from 500 to 550 ng total RNA. Slightly modified ARM-PCR with three nested multiplex PCR rounds yielded TCR beta libraries. The study ran its first two PCR rounds for nine to ten cycles each, using TRBV1-TRBV30 forward primers and a C-beta reverse primer. TCRdb called the multiplex PCR reads again in MiXCR, with one record for every CDR3 protein. The sample lists 100,000 or so distinct CDR3 sequences, 55% to 70% occurring once. The sample consisted of liver tumor tissue from sampling region 5. The subset here: tumor region T5, tumor centre. All receptors come from a woman aged 55 to 70 with primary liver carcinoma and hepatitis B virus infection.

The CDR3 is CASSATSSGANILTF. The CDR3 region has the DNA TGTGCCAGCAGCGCGACGAGCTCTGGGGCCAACATTCTGACTTTC. This sequence joins TRBV11-2 and TRBJ2-6; a possible D gene is TRBD1 (5 bases). V lost 5 bases, J lost 16 bases, and 24 bases lay in between. The germline V gene encodes CDR1 SGHAT and CDR2 FQNNGV. CDR3 length: 15 amino acids.

About this clonotype itself: A read error may account for a junction end that differs from germline. The chain carries TRBV5-1 and TRBJ1-4, with 11 bases matching TRBD1. CDR1 is SGHRS and CDR2 is YFSETQ in the germline V gene. The CDR3 is 16 residues long. CDR3 region: CACSLSGGQGAEKLFF. The CDR3 DNA is TGCGCCTGCAGCCTGAGTGGAGGACAGGGGGCTGAAAAACTGTTTTTT.

Notes on this clonotype: This may stem from a read error, because a much larger clone lies one nucleotide away. The J gene is TRBJ2-7, the V gene TRBV28, with TRBD1 identical over 10 bases. With V trimmed by 1 base and J by 10 bases, 10 bases remained unmatched. CDR3 length: 15 amino acids. Germline assignment: CDR1 MDHEN and CDR2 SYDVKM. DNA for the CDR3: TGTGCCAGCAGTTTATCCGGGACAGGGGTTCAAGACCAGTACTTC. It encodes CASSLSGTGVQDQYF.

This clonotype came up many times. V gene TRBV12-3 or TRBV12-4 combines with J gene TRBJ2-5; 11 positions agree with TRBD2. V dropped 6 bases and J dropped 3; count of bases not matched to a gene: 6. The CDR3 totals 15 residues. The CDR3 region is CASSRYSGREETQYF. The CDR3, as DNA: TGTGCCAGCAGCCGTTATAGCGGGAGGGAAGAGACCCAGTACTTC.

V and J are TRBV6-5 and TRBJ1-2, with TRBD1 identical over 11 bases. V lost 11 bases, J lost 7 bases, and 9 bases stayed unmatched. This CDR3 comprises 13 residues. The germline gives CDR1 MNHEY, CDR2 SVGAGI. CDR3 nucleotides: TGTGCCGGCGGACCGGACAGGGGGCTTGGCTACACCTTC. Residues: CAGGPDRGLGYTF.

This clonotype was counted a single time. One junction end does not reproduce the germline sequence, and a read error may be involved. The V gene is TRBV11-2, the J gene TRBJ2-5; D unclear. The germline V gene has CDR1 SGHAT and CDR2 FQNNGV. This CDR3 has 13 residues. CDR3 sequence: CANSLGSRETQYF. CDR3 in DNA: TGTGCCAACAGCTTGGGTTCACGAGAGACCCAGTACTTC.

The chain carries TRBV29-1 and TRBJ2-3; D might be TRBD2 (5 bases). Germline V gene lookup returns CDR1 SQVTM and CDR2 ANQGSEA. The CDR3 runs 13 residues. V lost 7 bases, J lost 0 bases, and 11 bases lay in between. The CDR3 nucleotides are TGCAGCGCCGGTGGGAGTAGCACAGATACGCAGTATTTT. It translates to CSAGGSSTDTQYF.

Turning to this clonotype: The junction departs from germline at one end; a sequencing error may be responsible. The genes are TRBV11-3 and TRBJ2-1; D tentatively reads TRBD1 or TRBD2 (6 bases each). CDR3 size: 13 residues. Germline V lookup: CDR1 SGHNT, CDR2 YENEEA. The CDR3 loop reads CTSSVGGYNEQFF. The CDR3 DNA follows: TGTACCAGCAGTGTCGGGGGCTACAATGAGCAGTTCTTT.

Points on this clonotype: A much larger clonotype is one base distant, so this may be a read error. The chain recombines TRBV7-9 with TRBJ1-6, with 9 bases matching TRBD1. The V gene end was trimmed by 5 bases and the J gene end by 9 bases; junction bases not matched to a gene: 5. Germline V CDR1 and CDR2: SEHNR, FQNEAQ (reference sequence). The CDR3 is 14 amino acids. The CDR3 nucleotides are TGTGCCAGCAGCATAGGGACAGGGAGTTCACCCCTCCACTTT. Translation gives CASSIGTGSSPLHF.

Points on this clonotype: The germline gene is not matched at one end of the junction; a read error may be the cause. The rearrangement links TRBV11-2 to TRBJ2-2; 10 positions agree with TRBD2. Per germline, CDR1 SGHAT and CDR2 FQNNGV. The CDR3 sequence is 19 residues long. The CDR3 loop is CASRPDLGTSAMGTGELFF. In DNA, the CDR3 is TGTGCTAGCAGGCCCGACCTCGGGACTAGCGCGATGGGGACCGGGGAGCTGTTTTTT.

This clonotype is large within its sample. The gene calls are TRBV11-2 and TRBJ2-1, with 11 bases fitting TRBD2. V trimming: 1 base; J trimming: 7 bases; junction bases outside the gene matches: 9. This CDR3 comprises 17 residues. The V gene's germline CDR1 is SGHAT and CDR2 FQNNGV. The CDR3 is CASSLGLVAGGPNEQFF. CDR3 nucleotides: TGTGCCAGCAGCTTAGGTCTGGTAGCGGGAGGGCCGAATGAGCAGTTCTTC.

With regard to this clonotype: An end of the junction does not agree with germline; a read error may underlie this. The rearrangement uses TRBV5-4 and TRBJ2-1, with D hard to call. Germline V lookup: CDR1 SGHNT, CDR2 YYREEE (reference sequence). The CDR3 consists of 16 residues. CDR3 sequence reads: CASSLSVSGSYNEQSF. The CDR3 bases are TGTGCCAGCAGCTTGAGTGTCTCAGGTTCCTACAATGAGCAGTCCTTC.